The 11 T cell receptor beta chains given below trace back to one sample, sequenced in a study of T cells after yellow fever vaccination. TCRdb reprocessed the 5' RACE reads with MiXCR, giving one entry per CDR3 protein. Altogether fewer than 400,000 distinct CDR3 sequences are present, 6% to 8% being singletons, with the ten largest covering about 15%. Sequences were derived from PBMCs, sampled 5 days after the yellow fever booster vaccination. The receptors originated from a man in his thirties or forties who received the YFV17D yellow fever vaccine.

This clonotype was seen a handful of times. J is TRBJ2-5 and V is TRBV18, with 8 bases identical to TRBD1. This CDR3 spans 15 amino acids. CDR1 is KGHSH, CDR2 LQKENI, per germline. After removal of 3 bases from V and 2 bases from J, the junction contained 5 bases not matched to a gene. CDR3 sequence: CASSPQNRGQETQYF. The CDR3, as DNA: TGTGCCAGCTCACCTCAGAACAGGGGGCAAGAGACCCAGTACTTC. The full variable domain, in which reference TRBV18 and TRBJ2-5 provide the parts outside the CDR3, is NAGVMQNPRHLVRRRGQEARLRCSPMKGHSHVYWYRQLPEEGLKFMVYLQKENIIDESGMPKERFSAEFPKEGPSILRIQQVVRGDSAAYFCASSPQNRGQETQYFGPGTRLLVL.

This rearrangement joins TRBV7-2 to TRBJ2-3; 8 bases are a match to TRBD2. The germline CDR1 and CDR2 sequences are SGHTA and FQGNSA. The length of the CDR3 is 13 residues. The junction had 10 bases not matched to a gene; V was cut back by 7 bases and J by 10 bases. Written as DNA, the CDR3 is TGTGCCAGCAACCTCGGGGGGGGGGAGGCGCAGTATTTT. Translating it yields CASNLGGGEAQYF.

This clonotype was seen more than once but under ten times. V gene TRBV7-9 combines with J gene TRBJ1-2; the match to TRBD1 covers 9 bases. The germline V gene encodes CDR1 SEHNR and CDR2 FQNEAQ (reference sequence). V lost 5 bases and J lost 0; bases outside the gene matches: 7. The CDR3 loop spans 16 amino acids. CDR3: CASSEDRGGPNYGYTF. CDR3 bases: TGTGCCAGCAGCGAGGACAGGGGAGGACCTAACTATGGCTACACCTTC.

With regard to this clonotype: One end of the junction is discordant with germline, which a read error may explain. The V and J genes are TRBV20-1 and TRBJ2-7, with a possible D match to TRBD2 (6 bases). Germline assignment: CDR1 DFQATT and CDR2 SNEGSKA (reference sequence). The CDR3 sequence is 16 residues long. The chain's CDR3 is CCARVSGLPTRYEQYF. CDR3 coding DNA: TGCTGTGCTAGAGTTTCCGGACTACCAACGCGCTACGAGCAGTACTTC.

This chain links TRBV5-1 with TRBJ2-1; TRBD2 agrees at 11 bases. The CDR3 covers 15 residues. Per germline, CDR1 SGHRS and CDR2 YFSETQ. V lost 0 bases and J lost 10; bases outside the gene matches: 6. Here the CDR3 reads CASSLVAGGPREQFF. The CDR3 DNA is TGCGCCAGCAGCTTGGTAGCGGGAGGGCCAAGGGAGCAGTTCTTC.

The chain uses TRBV12-3 or TRBV12-4 and TRBJ1-5; D not resolved. The CDR3 runs 13 residues. V lost 8 bases, J lost 7 bases, and 15 bases lay in between. The CDR3 bases are TGTGCCAGCTCGGACCCCCCGGAACAGCCCCAGCATTTT. It translates to CASSDPPEQPQHF.

The sample holds many counts of this clonotype. The chain combines TRBV7-2 with TRBJ2-7, with 10 bases identical to TRBD1. The CDR3 totals 14 residues. J lost 2 bases, V lost 5 bases, and 3 bases had no gene match. Per the germline V gene, CDR1 is SGHTA and CDR2 is FQGNSA. CDR3 nucleotides: TGTGCCAGCAGCCCGGACAGGGGGGCCTACGAGCAGTACTTC. This translates into CASSPDRGAYEQYF.

The gene calls are TRBV6-1 and TRBJ2-3; tentatively, D is TRBD1 or TRBD2 (5 bases each). V was pared by 8 bases and J by 6 bases, with 18 bases between. In germline, CDR1 is MNHNS, CDR2 SASEGT. This CDR3 spans 14 amino acids. The CDR3 DNA reads as TGTGCCAGCGGAACCGGGACCCGGTGGGATACGCAGTATTTT. Encoded protein: CASGTGTRWDTQYF.

This clonotype was observed many times. The rearrangement uses TRBV10-3 and TRBJ2-1, with 8 nucleotides matching TRBD1. The germline gives CDR1 ENHRY, CDR2 SYGVKD. With 2 bases clipped from V and 2 bases from J, the junction kept 5 bases outside the gene matches. CDR3 length: 16 residues. CDR3 amino acids: CAISEDLTGAYNEQFF. The CDR3 coding sequence is TGTGCCATCAGTGAGGACCTGACAGGGGCCTACAATGAGCAGTTCTTC.

This clonotype came up a few times. This sequence joins TRBV20-1 and TRBJ2-1; TRBD2 might be the D (5 bases). Per the germline V gene, CDR1 is DFQATT and CDR2 is SNEGSKA (reference sequence). The CDR3 consists of 13 residues. Trimming shortened V by 1 base and J by 8 bases, and 12 bases separated the two germline ends. Here the CDR3 reads CSARAGSVYEQFF. CDR3 sequence (DNA): TGCAGTGCTAGAGCGGGGTCCGTCTATGAGCAGTTCTTC.

This clonotype occurred a few times. DNA of the CDR3: TGTGCCAGCAGTGGGGGTCCCACGGGAACTAATGAAAAACTGTTTTTT. It is translated as CASSGGPTGTNEKLFF. The chain links TRBV25-1 to TRBJ1-4; D not resolved. Germline V lookup: CDR1 MGHDK, CDR2 SYGVNS. Trimming stripped 4 bases from V and 1 base from J, with 13 bases between. This CDR3 has 16 amino acids.